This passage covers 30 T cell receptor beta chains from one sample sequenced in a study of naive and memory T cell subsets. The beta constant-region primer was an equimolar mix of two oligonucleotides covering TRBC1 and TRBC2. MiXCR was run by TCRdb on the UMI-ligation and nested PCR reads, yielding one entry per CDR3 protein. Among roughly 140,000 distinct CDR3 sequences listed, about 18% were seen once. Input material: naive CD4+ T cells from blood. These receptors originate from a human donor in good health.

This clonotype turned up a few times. The CDR3 loop is CASSLGLAEQSYEQYF. The CDR3 DNA reads as TGTGCCAGCAGCCTAGGGCTAGCGGAACAGTCCTACGAGCAGTACTTC. The V gene is TRBV12-3 or TRBV12-4, the J gene TRBJ2-7; 7 bases are shared with TRBD2. V trimming: 6 bases; J trimming: 1 base; junction bases outside the gene matches: 12. This CDR3 is built from 16 residues.

CDR3 protein: CSAVQGKKYEQYF. In DNA form, the CDR3 reads TGCAGTGCCGTTCAGGGGAAGAAGTACGAGCAGTACTTC. V and J are TRBV20-1 and TRBJ2-7; tentatively, D is TRBD1 (6 bases). CDR1 and CDR2 (germline): DFQATT, SNEGSKA (reference sequence). V was clipped by 6 bases and J by 4 bases, with 16 bases between them. CDR3 length: 13 amino acids.

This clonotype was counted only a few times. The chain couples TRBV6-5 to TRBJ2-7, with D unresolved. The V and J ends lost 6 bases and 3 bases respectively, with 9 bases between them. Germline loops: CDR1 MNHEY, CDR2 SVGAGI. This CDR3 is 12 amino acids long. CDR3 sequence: CASSRHNYEQYF. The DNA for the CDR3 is TGTGCCAGCAGCCGTCACAACTACGAGCAGTACTTC.

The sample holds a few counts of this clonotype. CDR3 nucleotide sequence: TGTGCTAGTGGTTTGGTACTCGGACGTACCTCTGGAAACACCATATATTTT. This encodes CASGLVLGRTSGNTIYF. The chain employs TRBV12-5 and TRBJ1-3; D is unresolved. Germline assignment: CDR1 LGHNT and CDR2 FRNRAP. V was clipped by 0 bases and J by 0 bases, with 12 bases between them. The CDR3 is 17 amino acids.

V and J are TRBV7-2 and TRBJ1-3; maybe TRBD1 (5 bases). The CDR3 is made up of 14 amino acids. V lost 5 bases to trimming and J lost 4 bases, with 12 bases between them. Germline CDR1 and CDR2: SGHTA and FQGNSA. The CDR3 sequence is CASSRRQTGNTIYF. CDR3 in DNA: TGTGCCAGCAGCCGACGACAGACGGGAAACACCATATATTTT.

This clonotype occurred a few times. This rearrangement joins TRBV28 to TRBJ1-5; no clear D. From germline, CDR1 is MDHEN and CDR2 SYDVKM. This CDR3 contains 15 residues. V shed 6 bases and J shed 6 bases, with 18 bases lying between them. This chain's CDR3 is CASSEASGSLQPQHF. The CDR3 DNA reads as TGTGCCAGCAGCGAGGCCTCCGGGTCCCTTCAGCCCCAGCATTTT.

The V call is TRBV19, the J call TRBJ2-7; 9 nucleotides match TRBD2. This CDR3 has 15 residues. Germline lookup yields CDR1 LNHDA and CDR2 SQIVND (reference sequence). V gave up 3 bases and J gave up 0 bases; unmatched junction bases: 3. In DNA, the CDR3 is TGTGCCAGTAGTATCCCTAGCGGGGCCTCCTACGAGCAGTACTTC. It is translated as CASSIPSGASYEQYF.

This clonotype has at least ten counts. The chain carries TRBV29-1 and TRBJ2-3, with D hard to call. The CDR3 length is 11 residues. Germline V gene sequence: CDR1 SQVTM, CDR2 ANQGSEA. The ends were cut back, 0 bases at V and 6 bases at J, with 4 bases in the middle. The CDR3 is CSVEESDTQYF. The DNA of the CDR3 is TGCAGCGTTGAAGAGAGTGATACGCAGTATTTT.

The CDR3 sequence: CASTQSGTISGNTIYF. Written as DNA, the CDR3 is TGTGCCAGCACCCAGAGCGGTACCATCTCTGGAAACACCATATATTTT. V usage is TRBV7-8 and J usage is TRBJ1-3; D is unclear. The length of the CDR3 is 16 residues. Per germline, CDR1 SGHVS and CDR2 FQNEAQ. V was clipped by 7 bases and J by 0 bases, with 16 bases between them.

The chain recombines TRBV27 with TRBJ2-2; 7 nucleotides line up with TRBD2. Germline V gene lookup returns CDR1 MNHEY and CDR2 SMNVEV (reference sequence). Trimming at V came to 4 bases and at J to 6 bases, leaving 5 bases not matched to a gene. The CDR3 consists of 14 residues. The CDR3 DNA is TGTGCCAGCAGTTCACAGGCGGGGGCCGGGGAGCTGTTTTTT. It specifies CASSSQAGAGELFF.

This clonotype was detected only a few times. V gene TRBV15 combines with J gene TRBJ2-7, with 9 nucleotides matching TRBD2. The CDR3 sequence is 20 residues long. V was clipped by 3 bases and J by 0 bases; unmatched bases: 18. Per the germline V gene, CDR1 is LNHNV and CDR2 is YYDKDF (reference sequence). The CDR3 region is CATSRPPGREGHGGSYEQYF. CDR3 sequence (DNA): TGTGCCACCAGCAGGCCCCCTGGGCGGGAGGGCCACGGTGGCTCCTACGAGCAGTACTTC.

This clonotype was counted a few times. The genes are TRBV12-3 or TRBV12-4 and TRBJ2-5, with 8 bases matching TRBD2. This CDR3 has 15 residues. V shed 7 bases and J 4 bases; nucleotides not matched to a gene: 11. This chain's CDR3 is CASTPRGGRRETQYF. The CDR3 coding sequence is TGTGCCAGCACCCCTAGGGGCGGGAGGAGAGAGACCCAGTACTTC.

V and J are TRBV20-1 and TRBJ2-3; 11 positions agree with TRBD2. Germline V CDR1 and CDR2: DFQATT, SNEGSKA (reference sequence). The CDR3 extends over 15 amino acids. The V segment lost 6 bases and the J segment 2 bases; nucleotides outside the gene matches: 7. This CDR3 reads CSAFRLAGITDTQYF. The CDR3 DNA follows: TGCAGTGCGTTCCGACTAGCGGGAATCACAGATACGCAGTATTTT.

CDR3 sequence: CSGLAAPRYEQYF. Written as DNA, the CDR3 is TGCAGTGGTCTAGCGGCACCTAGGTACGAGCAGTACTTC. J is TRBJ2-7 and V is TRBV20-1; 7 bases match TRBD2. After removal of 7 bases from V and 4 bases from J, the junction contained 10 bases not matched to a gene. Per germline, CDR1 DFQATT and CDR2 SNEGSKA (reference sequence). CDR3 length equals 13 residues.

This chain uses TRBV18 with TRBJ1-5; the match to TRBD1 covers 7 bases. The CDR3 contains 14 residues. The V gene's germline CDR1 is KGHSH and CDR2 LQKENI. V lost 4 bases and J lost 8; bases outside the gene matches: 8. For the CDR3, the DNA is TGTGCCAGCTCACGACAGGGTTGGGGGGAGCCCCAGCATTTT. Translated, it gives CASSRQGWGEPQHF.

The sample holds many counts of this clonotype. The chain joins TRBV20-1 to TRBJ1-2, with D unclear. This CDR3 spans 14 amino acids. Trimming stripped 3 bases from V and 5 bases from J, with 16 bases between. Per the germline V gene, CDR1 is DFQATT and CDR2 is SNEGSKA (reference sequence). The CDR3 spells CSASGEPRGYGYTF. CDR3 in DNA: TGCAGTGCTAGTGGAGAACCCCGGGGATATGGCTACACCTTC.

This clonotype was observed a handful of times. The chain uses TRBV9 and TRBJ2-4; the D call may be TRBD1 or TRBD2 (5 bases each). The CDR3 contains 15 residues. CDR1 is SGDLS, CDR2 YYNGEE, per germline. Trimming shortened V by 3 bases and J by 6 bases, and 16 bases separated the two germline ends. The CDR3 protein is CASSGLGTWGNIQYF. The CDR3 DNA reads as TGTGCCAGCAGCGGCTTAGGGACGTGGGGAAACATTCAGTACTTC.

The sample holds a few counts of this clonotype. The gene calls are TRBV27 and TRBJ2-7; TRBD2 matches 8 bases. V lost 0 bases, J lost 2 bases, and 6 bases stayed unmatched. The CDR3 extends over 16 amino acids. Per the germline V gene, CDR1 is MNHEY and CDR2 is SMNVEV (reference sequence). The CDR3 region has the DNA TGTGCCAGCAGTTTATCCCTCCTCGGGGGGGCCTACGAGCAGTACTTC. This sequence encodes CASSLSLLGGAYEQYF.

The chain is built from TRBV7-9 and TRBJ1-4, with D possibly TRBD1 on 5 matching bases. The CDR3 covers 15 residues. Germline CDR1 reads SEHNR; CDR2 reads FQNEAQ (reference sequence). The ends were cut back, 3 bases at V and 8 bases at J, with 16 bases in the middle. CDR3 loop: CASSFIGGGGEKLFF. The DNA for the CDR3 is TGTGCCAGCAGCTTTATCGGGGGGGGAGGCGAAAAACTGTTTTTT.

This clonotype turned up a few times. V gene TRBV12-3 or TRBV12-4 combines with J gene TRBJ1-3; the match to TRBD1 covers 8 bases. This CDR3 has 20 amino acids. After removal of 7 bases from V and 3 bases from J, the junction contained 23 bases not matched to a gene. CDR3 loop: CASTQGRTGLMRRNGNTIYF. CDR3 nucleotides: TGTGCCAGCACCCAAGGGCGGACAGGGCTTATGCGGAGGAATGGAAACACCATATATTTT.

CDR3 nucleotides: TGTGCCAACAGAGCGGGAGAGGGCCCCGGGGAGCTGTTTTTT. It codes for CANRAGEGPGELFF. V and J are TRBV12-3 or TRBV12-4 and TRBJ2-2; 8 nucleotides line up with TRBD2. The trim removed 10 bases at V and 6 bases at J, leaving 10 bases unmatched. The CDR3 has 14 residues.

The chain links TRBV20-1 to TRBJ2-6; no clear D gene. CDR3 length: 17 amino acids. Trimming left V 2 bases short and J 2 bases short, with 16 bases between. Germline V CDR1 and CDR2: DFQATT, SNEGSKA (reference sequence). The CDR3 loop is CSARISTMVPGANVLTF. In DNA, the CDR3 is TGCAGTGCTAGAATTTCGACCATGGTGCCTGGGGCCAACGTCCTGACTTTC.

CDR3 coding DNA: TGTGCCATCGCCCGGACTAGCGGGACCTCCTACAATGAGCAGTTCTTC. This encodes CAIARTSGTSYNEQFF. The V call is TRBV10-3, the J call TRBJ2-1, with 12 bases matching TRBD2. Germline V gene lookup returns CDR1 ENHRY and CDR2 SYGVKD. V shed 8 bases and J 0 bases; nucleotides not matched to a gene: 5. CDR3 length: 16 residues.

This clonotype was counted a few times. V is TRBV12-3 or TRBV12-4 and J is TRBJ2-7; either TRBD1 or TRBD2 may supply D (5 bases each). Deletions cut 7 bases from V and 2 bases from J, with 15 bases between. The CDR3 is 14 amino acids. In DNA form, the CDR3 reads TGTGCCAGCACCCTGGGACCACCCACCTACGAGCAGTACTTC. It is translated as CASTLGPPTYEQYF.

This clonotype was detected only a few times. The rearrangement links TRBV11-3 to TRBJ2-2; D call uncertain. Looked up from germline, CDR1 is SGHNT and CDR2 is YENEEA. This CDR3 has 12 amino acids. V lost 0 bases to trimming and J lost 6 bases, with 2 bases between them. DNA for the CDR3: TGTGCCAGCAGCTTAGATCCCGGGGAGCTGTTTTTT. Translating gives CASSLDPGELFF.

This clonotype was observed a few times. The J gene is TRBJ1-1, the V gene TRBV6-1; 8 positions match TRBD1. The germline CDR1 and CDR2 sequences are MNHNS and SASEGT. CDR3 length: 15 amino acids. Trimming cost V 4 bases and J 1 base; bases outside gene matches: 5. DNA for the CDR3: TGTGCCAGCAGTGCGTTAGGGACAGGGAACACTGAAGCTTTCTTT. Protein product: CASSALGTGNTEAFF.

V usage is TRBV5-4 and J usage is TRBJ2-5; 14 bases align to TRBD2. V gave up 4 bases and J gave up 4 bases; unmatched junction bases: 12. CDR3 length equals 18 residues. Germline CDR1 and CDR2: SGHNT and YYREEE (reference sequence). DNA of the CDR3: TGTGCCAGCAGCCCCGAGACTAGCGGGAGGGCCCGGGTAGAGACCCAGTACTTC. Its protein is CASSPETSGRARVETQYF.

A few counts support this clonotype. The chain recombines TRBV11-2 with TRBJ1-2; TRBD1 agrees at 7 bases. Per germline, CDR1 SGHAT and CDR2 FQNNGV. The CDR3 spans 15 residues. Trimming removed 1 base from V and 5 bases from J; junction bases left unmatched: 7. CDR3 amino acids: CASSLVGGGTYGYTF. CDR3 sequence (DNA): TGTGCCAGCAGCTTAGTAGGGGGCGGAACGTATGGCTACACCTTC.

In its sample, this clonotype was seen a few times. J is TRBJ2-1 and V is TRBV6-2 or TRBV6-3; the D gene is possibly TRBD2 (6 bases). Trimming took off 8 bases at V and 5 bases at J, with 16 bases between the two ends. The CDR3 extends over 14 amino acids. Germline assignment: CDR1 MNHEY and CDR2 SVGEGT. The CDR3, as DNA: TGTGCCAGCCACCCGGGGGTTCCCCACAATGAGCAGTTCTTC. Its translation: CASHPGVPHNEQFF.

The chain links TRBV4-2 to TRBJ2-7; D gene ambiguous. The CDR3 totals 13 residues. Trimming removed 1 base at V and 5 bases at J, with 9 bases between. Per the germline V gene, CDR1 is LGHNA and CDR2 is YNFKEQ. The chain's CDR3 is CASSQGPSHEQYF. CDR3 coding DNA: TGTGCCAGCAGCCAAGGGCCATCCCACGAGCAGTACTTC.